One T cell receptor beta chain is described in this entry. No cell sorting was done before RNA was extracted from the tissue. More than 3 cm separated this lung sample from the edge of the tumor. This entry belongs to a study of tumor and adjacent non-tumor tissue in lung cancer. Overall study: The cohort had about 12 adenocarcinoma, a couple of squamous cell and 1 small cell patients.

TCRbeta libraries were built with three rounds of nested PCR, modified from ARM-PCR. TCRdb re-called the multiplex PCR reads with MiXCR, one entry per CDR3 protein. This sample has 85,000 or so distinct CDR3 sequences, with more than 75% found just once. CDR1 is WSHSY, CDR2 SAAADI, per germline. V shed 7 bases and J 7 bases; nucleotides not matched to a gene: 9. The length of the CDR3 is 14 residues. The sequence was collected from a woman aged 45-65 years with non-small cell lung cancer. Sequencing was carried out using distant non-tumor lung tissue. J is TRBJ2-2 and V is TRBV10-2, with TRBD2 matching over 7 bases. CDR3 loop: CASTTGGSIGELFF. CDR3 sequence (DNA): TGCGCCAGCACTACTGGCGGGAGCATCGGGGAGCTGTTTTTT.